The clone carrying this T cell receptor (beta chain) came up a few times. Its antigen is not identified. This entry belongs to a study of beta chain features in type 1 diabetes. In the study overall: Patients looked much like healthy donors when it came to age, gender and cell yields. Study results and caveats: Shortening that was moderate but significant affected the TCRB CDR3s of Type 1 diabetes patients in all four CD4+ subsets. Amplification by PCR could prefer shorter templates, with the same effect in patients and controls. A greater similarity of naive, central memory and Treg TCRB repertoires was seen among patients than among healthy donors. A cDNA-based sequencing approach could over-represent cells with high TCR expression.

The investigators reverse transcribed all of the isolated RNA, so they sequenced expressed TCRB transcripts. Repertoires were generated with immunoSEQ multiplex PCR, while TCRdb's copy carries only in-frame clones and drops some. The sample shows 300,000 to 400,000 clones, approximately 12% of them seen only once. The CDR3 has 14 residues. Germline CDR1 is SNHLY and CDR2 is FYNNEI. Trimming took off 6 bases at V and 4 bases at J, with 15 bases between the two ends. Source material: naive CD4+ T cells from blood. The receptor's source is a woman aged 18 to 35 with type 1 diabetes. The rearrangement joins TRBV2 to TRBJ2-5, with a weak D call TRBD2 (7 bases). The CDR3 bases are TGTGCCAGCAGCGCGATGGGAGGGGGAGAGACCCAGTACTTC. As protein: CASSAMGGGETQYF.